This T cell receptor beta chain comes out of a study of blood T cell repertoires in COVID-19. The data were produced by immunoSEQ multiplex PCR, yet TCRdb's version contains in-frame clones alone and is incomplete. Here the sample spans under 200,000 clones, around 92% being singletons. V shed 2 bases and J 4 bases; nucleotides not matched to a gene: 13. Germline loops: CDR1 MGHRA, CDR2 YSYEKL. The CDR3 has 17 residues. The gene calls are TRBV4-1 and TRBJ1-2, with 7 bases aligning to TRBD1. The clonotype originates from a woman between 18 and 29 years old who had recovered from COVID-19. The material sequenced was PBMCs or T cells enriched from blood (not recorded which). The CDR3 region is CASSQQNTGTVGYGYTF. DNA for the CDR3: TGCGCCAGCAGCCAACAAAATACCGGGACAGTTGGCTATGGCTACACCTTC.